This is a list of T cell receptor beta chains from one sample in a study of T cell responses to AZD1222 COVID-19 vaccine. Profiling relied on immunoSEQ multiplex PCR, and the TCRdb table lists in-frame clones only, not all of them. The sample has about 150,000 clones, about 93% seen once. Sequenced material: peripheral blood, taken on day 0 of AZD1222 vaccination. These receptor sequences come from an adult in good health. The CDR3 runs from the conserved cysteine through the conserved F or W. Each record gives: J gene, clone size, V gene, D gene, CDR3 DNA, CDR3 protein. The D gene is left open where the match is weak. Rows may omit the clone size; those that give it use once, few, many or a size class.

TRBJ2-1	.	TRBV2	TRBD2	TGTGCCAGCAGTGTCTTAGCGGGGATCTCCTACAATGAGCAGTTCTTC	CASSVLAGISYNEQFF
TRBJ2-1	.	TRBV10-3	TRBD1	TGTGCCATCAGTGACCCGGACAGGGTAAATGAGCAGTTCTTC	CAISDPDRVNEQFF
TRBJ1-2	.	TRBV10-1	.	TGCGCCAGCAGTGAGACAGGGTTAGAAGGCTACACCTTC	CASSETGLEGYTF
TRBJ1-6	.	TRBV24-1	.	TGTGCCACCAGTGGAGATGGCGGGGTGCTCCACTTT	CATSGDGGVLHF
TRBJ2-1	.	TRBV7-6	TRBD2	TGTGCCAGCAGCTTAGCCCTAGCGGGAGAGAGCAATGAGCAGTTCTTC	CASSLALAGESNEQFF
TRBJ2-5	.	TRBV2	TRBD2	TGTGCCAGCAGTCCCGTAGCGGGGGGACCGGAGACCCAGTACTTC	CASSPVAGGPETQYF
TRBJ2-3	.	TRBV7-8	TRBD2	TGTGCCAGCAGCCTGTGGGGCGGGGGAACAGATACGCAGTATTTT	CASSLWGGGTDTQYF
TRBJ1-4	.	TRBV25-1	.	TGTGCCAGCAGTGAATTATCGGCAGGGGATGAAAAACTGTTTTTT	CASSELSAGDEKLFF
TRBJ1-3	.	TRBV28	.	TGTGCCAGCAGTTCCCCGCTCAGGAGCACCATATATTTT	CASSSPLRSTIYF
TRBJ1-6	.	TRBV6-6	.	TGTGCCAGCAGGGACGGGCCCCTTGAATCACCCCTCCACTTT	CASRDGPLESPLHF
TRBJ1-2	once	TRBV19	TRBD1	TGTGCCAGTATTCCCTGGGCCGGGACAGAAACAAATGGCTACACCTTC	CASIPWAGTETNGYTF
TRBJ2-1	.	TRBV6-5	TRBD2	TGTGCCAGCAGTTACTGGACTAGCGGGAACAATGAGCAGTTCTTC	CASSYWTSGNNEQFF
TRBJ2-3	.	TRBV5-6	TRBD1	TGTGCCAGCAGCTTCGACAGGGCGACAGATACGCAGTATTTT	CASSFDRATDTQYF
TRBJ2-3	.	TRBV10-3	.	TGTGCCATCAGTGAATACGAGCTAGCGACTAGCACAGATACGCAGTATTTT	CAISEYELATSTDTQYF
TRBJ1-4	.	TRBV7-8	.	TGTGCCAGCAGCCCCAAGCCTCGACAGCCCCCACAGGAAAAACTGTTTTTT	CASSPKPRQPPQEKLFF
TRBJ2-2	.	TRBV27	.	TGTGCCAGCAGTTTCCCAGGGGTGGCCGCCGGGGAGCTGTTTTTT	CASSFPGVAAGELFF
TRBJ1-5	.	TRBV6-2/TRBV6-3	TRBD1	TGTGCCAGCAGTTACAAAGGACAGGGCTCGTGGTGGGACAATCAGCCCCAGCATTTT	CASSYKGQGSWWDNQPQHF
TRBJ2-1	.	TRBV4-3	TRBD1	TGCGCCAGCAGCCACGTACAGGGGAATGAGCAGTTCTTC	CASSHVQGNEQFF
TRBJ1-1	.	TRBV9	.	TGTGCCAGCAGCGTAGGATCCCGCAGGGTGAACACTGAAGCTTTCTTT	CASSVGSRRVNTEAFF
TRBJ1-3	.	TRBV19	.	TGTGCCAGCGGTGGGTTGGCCGGCCTCTCTGGAAACACCATATATTTT	CASGGLAGLSGNTIYF
TRBJ2-1	.	TRBV6-2/TRBV6-3	.	TGTGCCAGCAGTACTCTAGTTCCTGGGAGTGAGCAGTTCTTC	CASSTLVPGSEQFF
TRBJ1-1	few	TRBV24-1	TRBD1	TGTGCCACAAGGACAGGGGAGGAAAGGACTGAAGCTTTCTTT	CATRTGEERTEAFF
TRBJ1-2	.	TRBV5-1	TRBD1	TGCGCCAGCAGCCGTCCAGAACAGGGGGCAGTTGGCTACACCTTC	CASSRPEQGAVGYTF
TRBJ2-2	.	TRBV4-1	.	TGCGCCAGCAGCCAAGATGGATCTAGCTTAGCCGGGGAGCTGTTTTTT	CASSQDGSSLAGELFF
TRBJ2-1	.	TRBV19	TRBD2	TGTGCCAGTAGCTCACTAGCGGCCAACGAGGATGAGCAGTTCTTC	CASSSLAANEDEQFF
TRBJ1-2	.	TRBV6-2/TRBV6-3	.	TGTGCCAGCAGTTACGATGTCCAGGGAAGCTATGGCTACACCTTC	CASSYDVQGSYGYTF
TRBJ1-1	.	TRBV18	.	TGTGCCAGCTCACCATCAGGGGCCCCAGGGGCGGCTGAAGCTTTCTTT	CASSPSGAPGAAEAFF
TRBJ2-5	once	TRBV7-3	.	TGTGCCAGCAGCTCAGCCGGAGTAAGGGGGTTGGAGACCCAGTACTTC	CASSSAGVRGLETQYF
TRBJ2-4	.	TRBV11-2	.	TGTGCCAGCAGCCTTGACCAGCCCCAGCAAAACATTCAGTACTTC	CASSLDQPQQNIQYF